The 28 T cell receptor beta chains below come from one sample, sequenced in a study of blood T cell repertoires in COVID-19. Produced via immunoSEQ multiplex PCR; TCRdb's table is partial and in-frame only. This sample has about 72,000 clones, with about 80% found just once. Sequenced material: peripheral blood. These TCRs come from a human donor in a cohort sampled during active COVID-19.

This clone was seen more than once but under ten times. The gene calls are TRBV19 and TRBJ2-7; the match to TRBD1 covers 9 bases. The CDR3 runs 15 residues. With V trimmed by 5 bases and J by 2 bases, 7 bases remained unmatched. Per the germline V gene, CDR1 is LNHDA and CDR2 is SQIVND (reference sequence). This CDR3 is CASSPRTGAAYEQYF. The CDR3 DNA follows: TGTGCCAGTAGTCCTCGGACAGGGGCGGCCTACGAGCAGTACTTC.

V and J are TRBV7-9 and TRBJ1-2, with TRBD1 matching over 10 bases. Unmatched junction bases numbered 3, after V lost 5 bases and J lost 6 bases. This CDR3 is 13 amino acids long. Germline CDR1 and CDR2: SEHNR and FQNEAQ (reference sequence). The CDR3 sequence is CASSAGQGNGYTF. CDR3 nucleotides: TGTGCCAGCAGCGCGGGACAGGGGAATGGCTACACCTTC.

This chain joins TRBV25-1 and TRBJ2-3; 8 bases fit TRBD2. V dropped 10 bases and J dropped 3; count of bases not matched to a gene: 12. The CDR3 runs 15 residues. From germline, CDR1 is MGHDK and CDR2 SYGVNS. The CDR3 coding sequence is TGTGCCACCCGCGTTGGCGGGGGGTTAACAGATACGCAGTATTTT. Its protein product is CATRVGGGLTDTQYF.

The chain combines TRBV27 with TRBJ2-7; D uncertain. V lost 6 bases and J lost 1, with 16 bases in between. The length of the CDR3 is 15 residues. Germline CDR1 reads MNHEY; CDR2 reads SMNVEV (reference sequence). The CDR3 sequence is CASSPVPPGSYEQYF. CDR3 nucleotide sequence: TGTGCCAGCAGCCCGGTACCGCCAGGTTCCTACGAGCAGTACTTC.

J is TRBJ1-1 and V is TRBV5-1, with 12 bases aligning to TRBD1. Germline lookup yields CDR1 SGHRS and CDR2 YFSETQ. Unmatched junction bases numbered 4, after V lost 0 bases and J lost 4 bases. The CDR3 has 16 amino acids. The CDR3 sequence is CASSLGGQGAVTEAFF. CDR3 bases: TGCGCCAGCAGCTTGGGGGGACAGGGGGCCGTCACTGAAGCTTTCTTT.

The V and J genes are TRBV4-1 and TRBJ2-7; TRBD1 aligns across 11 bases. This CDR3 has 16 residues. V dropped 3 bases and J dropped 5; count of bases not matched to a gene: 9. Germline loops: CDR1 MGHRA, CDR2 YSYEKL. The CDR3 is CASSQDGTGGSNEQYF. The CDR3 coding sequence is TGCGCCAGCAGCCAGGACGGGACAGGGGGTTCCAACGAGCAGTACTTC.

This chain connects TRBV30 to TRBJ1-5, with 7 positions matching TRBD1. This CDR3 has 14 residues. Germline V gene lookup returns CDR1 GTSNPN and CDR2 SVGIG (reference sequence). V lost 2 bases, J lost 2 bases, and 3 bases stayed unmatched. As DNA, the CDR3 is TGTGCCTGGAGTTGGACAGGAGGCAATCAGCCCCAGCATTTT. It encodes CAWSWTGGNQPQHF.

This clone was seen a few times. The CDR3 DNA follows: TGTGCCATCAGCGACAGGGGTGAAGCTTTCTTT. This encodes CAISDRGEAFF. V and J are TRBV10-3 and TRBJ1-1; TRBD1 matches at 8 bases. Trimming took 6 bases from V and 7 from J; bases not matched to a gene: 1. This CDR3 spans 11 amino acids. The germline gives CDR1 ENHRY, CDR2 SYGVKD.

Here the CDR3 DNA reads TGCAGCGTTGGTGTAGGGGCTACCACAGATACGCAGTATTTT. This gives the protein CSVGVGATTDTQYF. The chain joins TRBV29-1 to TRBJ2-3; possibly TRBD1 for D (5 bases). Trimming removed 4 bases at V and 2 bases at J, with 13 bases between. The CDR3 totals 14 residues. Germline V gene sequence: CDR1 SQVTM, CDR2 ANQGSEA.

The chain is built from TRBV5-6 and TRBJ1-2; 12 bases agree with TRBD1. The CDR3 covers 15 residues. Germline values: CDR1 SGHDT, CDR2 YYEEEE. V dropped 5 bases and J dropped 7; count of bases not matched to a gene: 9. The CDR3 coding sequence is TGTGCCAGCAGATCACCGGGACAGGGGGCTAGTGGCTACACCTTC. Protein: CASRSPGQGASGYTF.

The chain joins TRBV12-5 to TRBJ2-7; 9 positions match TRBD1. The CDR3 contains 13 residues. Germline CDR1 LGHNT, CDR2 FRNRAP. After removal of 6 bases from V and 11 bases from J, the junction contained 11 bases not matched to a gene. In DNA form, the CDR3 reads TGTGCTAGTGGGAAGGCCGGGACAGGGAGCAAGTACTTC. Translation: CASGKAGTGSKYF.

The chain combines TRBV9 with TRBJ1-3; D not resolved. The V gene's germline CDR1 is SGDLS and CDR2 YYNGEE. Deletions cut 3 bases from V and 6 bases from J, with 7 bases between. This CDR3 is 12 amino acids long. The CDR3, as DNA: TGTGCCAGCAGCGGTTTACAAAACACCATATATTTT. Amino acid sequence: CASSGLQNTIYF.

The J gene is TRBJ2-6, the V gene TRBV5-4; D is ambiguous. The germline gives CDR1 SGHNT, CDR2 YYREEE (reference sequence). The ends were cut back, 5 bases at V and 6 bases at J, with 9 bases in the middle. The CDR3 is 13 residues long. The CDR3 reads CASSLTTANVLTF. The CDR3 region has the DNA TGTGCCAGCAGTTTGACAACGGCCAACGTCCTGACTTTC.

J is TRBJ2-3 and V is TRBV19, with 8 bases that match TRBD2. The CDR3 runs 14 residues. Germline V gene lookup returns CDR1 LNHDA and CDR2 SQIVND (reference sequence). After removal of 10 bases from V and 1 base from J, the junction contained 7 bases not matched to a gene. The CDR3 nucleotides are TGTGCCACACTGCGGGGGGCCGGCACAGATACGCAGTATTTT. Its protein is CATLRGAGTDTQYF.

V is TRBV4-2 and J is TRBJ2-7; 9 bases agree with TRBD1. This CDR3 region has 16 residues. With 0 bases clipped from V and 1 base from J, the junction kept 4 bases outside the gene matches. Germline V gene lookup returns CDR1 LGHNA and CDR2 YNFKEQ. The chain's CDR3 is CASSQDGQGSSYEQYF. In nucleotides, the CDR3 is TGTGCCAGCAGCCAAGACGGACAGGGGTCGTCCTACGAGCAGTACTTC.

This sequence joins TRBV18 and TRBJ1-2; weak D call: TRBD1 (5 bases). CDR3 length: 13 residues. Trimming stripped 5 bases from V and 4 bases from J, with 11 bases between. Germline values: CDR1 KGHSH, CDR2 LQKENI. This chain's CDR3 is CASSAGPTYGYTF. CDR3 sequence (DNA): TGTGCCAGCTCAGCGGGACCAACCTATGGCTACACCTTC.

The chain has TRBV5-6 and TRBJ2-2; 7 bases agree with TRBD2. CDR3 length: 16 residues. V trimming: 1 base; J trimming: 7 bases; junction bases outside the gene matches: 10. Looked up from germline, CDR1 is SGHDT and CDR2 is YYEEEE. The CDR3 here is CASSLMSGATYGELFF. The CDR3 nucleotides read TGTGCCAGCAGCTTGATGAGCGGGGCTACATACGGGGAGCTGTTTTTT.

V usage is TRBV19 and J usage is TRBJ2-7; TRBD1 matches 9 bases. This CDR3 region has 15 residues. Per the germline V gene, CDR1 is LNHDA and CDR2 is SQIVND (reference sequence). Trimming cost V 9 bases and J 4 bases; bases outside gene matches: 13. The CDR3 here is CASRDIGTGSYEQYF. Here the CDR3 DNA reads TGTGCCAGCCGGGACATCGGGACAGGGTCATACGAGCAGTACTTC.

The chain employs TRBV19 and TRBJ2-7, with 8 bases aligning to TRBD2. J lost 2 bases, V lost 2 bases, and 8 bases had no gene match. Looked up from germline, CDR1 is LNHDA and CDR2 is SQIVND (reference sequence). CDR3 size: 16 residues. The CDR3 sequence is CASSIKVAGGPYEQYF. The CDR3 DNA follows: TGTGCCAGTAGTATAAAGGTCGCGGGAGGACCCTACGAGCAGTACTTC.

This chain uses TRBV19 with TRBJ1-1; 7 nucleotides match TRBD1. The CDR3 extends over 14 amino acids. Germline values: CDR1 LNHDA, CDR2 SQIVND (reference sequence). Losses at the gene ends were 8 bases for V and 1 base for J; bases not matched to a gene: 7. The CDR3 sequence: CASGRDRKNTEAFF. In DNA form, the CDR3 reads TGTGCCAGTGGCCGGGACAGAAAGAACACTGAAGCTTTCTTT.

V gene TRBV18 combines with J gene TRBJ2-7; maybe TRBD1 (6 bases). This CDR3 region has 14 residues. Trimming stripped 5 bases from V and 1 base from J, with 12 bases between. Germline CDR1 is KGHSH and CDR2 is LQKENI. CDR3: CASSRDKTSYEQYF. The CDR3 DNA is TGTGCCAGCTCAAGGGACAAGACATCCTACGAGCAGTACTTC.

The chain combines TRBV3-1 (or the pseudogene TRBV3-2) with TRBJ1-2; D unresolved. The CDR3 has 12 amino acids. CDR1 LGHDT and CDR2 YNNKEL come from the germline V gene (reference sequence). Trimming took off 1 base at V and 13 bases at J, with 13 bases between the two ends. The CDR3 region has the DNA TGTGCCAGCAGCCAAGCAGGTCAGCTCCCCACCTTC. The encoded protein is CASSQAGQLPTF.

This chain joins TRBV11-2 and TRBJ1-1; D gene uncertain. Germline lookup yields CDR1 SGHAT and CDR2 FQNNGV. CDR3 length: 12 residues. Trimming stripped 5 bases from V and 2 bases from J, with 6 bases between. The CDR3 nucleotides read TGTGCCAGCAGCAATTATAACACTGAAGCTTTCTTT. Its translation: CASSNYNTEAFF. The complete variable domain, with remaining parts taken from reference TRBV11-2 and TRBJ1-1, reads EAGVAQSPRYKIIEKRQSVAFWCNPISGHATLYWYQQILGQGPKLLIQFQNNGVVDDSQLPKDRFSAERLKGVDSTLKIQPAKLEDSAVYLCASSNYNTEAFFGQGTRLTVV.

The V call is TRBV5-1, the J call TRBJ1-6; TRBD1 might be the D (5 bases). The CDR3 contains 14 residues. The germline V and J ends were trimmed by 2 bases and 6 bases, with 9 bases remaining between them. Per the germline V gene, CDR1 is SGHRS and CDR2 is YFSETQ. CDR3 amino acids: CASSFHGGNSPLHF. CDR3 DNA: TGCGCCAGCAGCTTTCACGGGGGTAATTCACCCCTCCACTTT.

This clone occurred a few times. This chain joins TRBV6-5 and TRBJ2-3; a weak D match, TRBD2 (6 bases). This CDR3 spans 14 amino acids. Trimming took 6 bases from V and 10 from J, leaving 20 bases between them. Germline CDR1 MNHEY, CDR2 SVGAGI. The CDR3 here is CASSDPTRYGAQYF. DNA of the CDR3: TGTGCCAGCAGCGACCCGACTAGATACGGGGCGCAGTATTTT.

This clone was seen more than once but under ten times. V is TRBV5-6 and J is TRBJ2-7, with a weak D call TRBD1 (6 bases). Between the trimmed V and J ends, which lost 4 bases and 3 bases, there was a span of 8 bases. Germline loops: CDR1 SGHDT, CDR2 YYEEEE. The CDR3 runs to 12 residues. The chain's CDR3 is CASSRDIYEQYF. As DNA, the CDR3 is TGTGCCAGCAGCCGGGACATCTACGAGCAGTACTTC.

The V and J genes are TRBV11-2 and TRBJ1-2; 9 positions match TRBD1. Germline CDR1 and CDR2: SGHAT and FQNNGV. J lost 7 bases, V lost 4 bases, and 7 bases had no gene match. This CDR3 is 14 amino acids long. The CDR3 DNA is TGTGCCAGCAGCTCTTCGGACAGGGGAAGTGGCTACACCTTC. It is translated as CASSSSDRGSGYTF.

This clone was seen more than once but under ten times. The chain has TRBV29-1 and TRBJ2-7; the D is unclear. Germline V gene lookup returns CDR1 SQVTM and CDR2 ANQGSEA. The CDR3 covers 11 residues. V was trimmed by 7 bases and J by 1 base, leaving 8 bases between them. For the CDR3, the DNA is TGCAGCGCTAGTAAATCCTACGAGCAGTACTTC. Its translation: CSASKSYEQYF.